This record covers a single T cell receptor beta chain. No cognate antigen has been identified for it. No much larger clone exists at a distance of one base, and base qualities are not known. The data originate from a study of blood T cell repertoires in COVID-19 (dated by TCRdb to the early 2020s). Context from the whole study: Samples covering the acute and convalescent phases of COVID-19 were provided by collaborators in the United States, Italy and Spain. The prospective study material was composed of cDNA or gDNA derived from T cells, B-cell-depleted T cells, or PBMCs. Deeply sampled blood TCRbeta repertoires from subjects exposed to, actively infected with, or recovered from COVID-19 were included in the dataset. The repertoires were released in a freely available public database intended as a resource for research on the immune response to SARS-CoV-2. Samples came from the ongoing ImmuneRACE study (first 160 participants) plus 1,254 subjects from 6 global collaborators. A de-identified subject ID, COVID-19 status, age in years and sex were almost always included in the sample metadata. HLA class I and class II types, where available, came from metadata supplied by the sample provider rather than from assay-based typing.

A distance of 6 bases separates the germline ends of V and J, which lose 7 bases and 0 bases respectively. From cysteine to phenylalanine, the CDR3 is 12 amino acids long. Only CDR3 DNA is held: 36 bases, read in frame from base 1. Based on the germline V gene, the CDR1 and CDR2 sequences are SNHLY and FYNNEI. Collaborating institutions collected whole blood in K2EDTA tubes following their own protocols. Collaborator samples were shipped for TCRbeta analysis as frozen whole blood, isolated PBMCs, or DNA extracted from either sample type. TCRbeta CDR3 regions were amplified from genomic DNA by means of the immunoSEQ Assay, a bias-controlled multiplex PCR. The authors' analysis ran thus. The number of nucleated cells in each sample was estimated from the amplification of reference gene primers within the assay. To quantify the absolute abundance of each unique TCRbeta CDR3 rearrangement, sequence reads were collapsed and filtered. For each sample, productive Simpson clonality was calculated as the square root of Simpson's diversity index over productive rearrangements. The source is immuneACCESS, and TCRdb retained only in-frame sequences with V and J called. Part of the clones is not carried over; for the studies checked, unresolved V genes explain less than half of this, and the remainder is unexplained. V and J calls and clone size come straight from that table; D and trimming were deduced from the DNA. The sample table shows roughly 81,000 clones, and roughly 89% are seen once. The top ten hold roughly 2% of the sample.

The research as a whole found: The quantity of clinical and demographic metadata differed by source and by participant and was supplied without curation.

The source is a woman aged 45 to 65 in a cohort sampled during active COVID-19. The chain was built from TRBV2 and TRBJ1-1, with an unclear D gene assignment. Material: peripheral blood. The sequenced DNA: TGTGCCAGCAAGCGTTTGAACACTGAAGCTTTCTTT. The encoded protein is CASKRLNTEAFF.